These T cell receptor beta chains were read from a single sample in a study of graft-versus-host responses after intestinal transplantation. Clones were sequenced by immunoSEQ multiplex PCR, and TCRdb holds only the in-frame ones, with some missing. This repertoire shows about 110,000 clones, approximately 90% found once; its top ten account for around 0.7%. Their cognate antigens are unknown. Sequencing used unstimulated CD4+ T cells sorted from spleen or lymph node cells, obtained before transplant. The receptor set was obtained from a human donor who was the organ donor for an intestinal transplant. CDR3s include the opening cysteine and the closing phenylalanine or tryptophan. The order of the fields is V gene, D gene, J gene, clone size, CDR3 DNA, CDR3 protein. The D gene is left open where the match is weak. Clone sizes are given selectively: once, few, many, or a class where the clone is expanded.

V gene: TRBV6-1; D gene: TRBD1; J gene: TRBJ1-4; clone size: few; CDR3 DNA: TGTGCCAGCAGCTGGACAGGGGATGAAAAACTGTTTTTT; CDR3 protein: CASSWTGDEKLFF
V gene: TRBV4-1; D gene: NA; J gene: TRBJ2-7; clone size: NA; CDR3 DNA: TGCGCCAGCAGCCAACGTGACAATTACGAGCAGTACTTC; CDR3 protein: CASSQRDNYEQYF
V gene: TRBV12-5; D gene: NA; J gene: TRBJ2-5; clone size: once; CDR3 DNA: TGTGCTAGTGGAGAAGACCCGAGGGTGACCCAGTACTTC; CDR3 protein: CASGEDPRVTQYF
V gene: TRBV6-1; D gene: TRBD1; J gene: TRBJ2-3; clone size: few; CDR3 DNA: TGTGCCAGCACCTTAGGACAGGGGGTGGCAGATACGCAGTATTTT; CDR3 protein: CASTLGQGVADTQYF
V gene: TRBV5-8; D gene: NA; J gene: TRBJ1-2; clone size: NA; CDR3 DNA: TGTGCCAGCAGCTTGGGTTCGGGGACAAGATATGGCTACACCTTC; CDR3 protein: CASSLGSGTRYGYTF
V gene: TRBV5-1; D gene: TRBD1; J gene: TRBJ1-1; clone size: NA; CDR3 DNA: TGCGCCAGCAGCTTCGGACAGGGTGGGACTGAAGCTTTCTTT; CDR3 protein: CASSFGQGGTEAFF
V gene: TRBV6-5; D gene: NA; J gene: TRBJ2-7; clone size: NA; CDR3 DNA: TGTGCCAGCAGTGAAAATCACGGCTCCTACGAGCAGTACTTC; CDR3 protein: CASSENHGSYEQYF
V gene: TRBV5-6; D gene: TRBD1; J gene: TRBJ2-7; clone size: NA; CDR3 DNA: TGTGCCAGCAGCTTTACCGGGACAGGGGGCTACGAGCAGTACTTC; CDR3 protein: CASSFTGTGGYEQYF
V gene: TRBV15; D gene: NA; J gene: TRBJ2-7; clone size: NA; CDR3 DNA: TGTGCCACCAGCAGAGCTCTAAGCGGCTACGAGCAGTACTTC; CDR3 protein: CATSRALSGYEQYF
V gene: TRBV11-1; D gene: NA; J gene: TRBJ1-4; clone size: NA; CDR3 DNA: TGTGGCAGCAGCTCTCAAGAGACAGCCGTTAATGAAAAACTGTTTTTT; CDR3 protein: CGSSSQETAVNEKLFF
V gene: TRBV4-1; D gene: NA; J gene: TRBJ2-5; clone size: NA; CDR3 DNA: TGCGCCAGCAGCCACCCGAGGCGGGACCCCAAAGGGGAGACCCAGTACTTC; CDR3 protein: CASSHPRRDPKGETQYF
V gene: TRBV18; D gene: NA; J gene: TRBJ1-6; clone size: NA; CDR3 DNA: TGTGCCAGCTCACCACTGGGCTCCCCTCGGAATTCACCCCTCCACTTT; CDR3 protein: CASSPLGSPRNSPLHF
V gene: TRBV7-9; D gene: NA; J gene: TRBJ2-5; clone size: NA; CDR3 DNA: TGTGCCAGCAGCTTAGGGACAGTACAAGAGACCCAGTACTTC; CDR3 protein: CASSLGTVQETQYF
V gene: TRBV10-2; D gene: TRBD1; J gene: TRBJ2-3; clone size: NA; CDR3 DNA: TGCGCCAGCAGAGTGGGACAGGAAGGCACAGATACGCAGTATTTT; CDR3 protein: CASRVGQEGTDTQYF
V gene: TRBV14; D gene: NA; J gene: TRBJ1-1; clone size: NA; CDR3 DNA: TGTGCCAGCAGCCAAGATCCTCGATATGAAGCTTTCTTT; CDR3 protein: CASSQDPRYEAFF
V gene: TRBV2; D gene: NA; J gene: TRBJ1-2; clone size: once; CDR3 DNA: TGTGCCAGCAGTCCTCTTAATCCACGGGCCGCTAGAAACTATGGCTACACCTTC; CDR3 protein: CASSPLNPRAARNYGYTF
V gene: TRBV4-2; D gene: NA; J gene: TRBJ1-3; clone size: NA; CDR3 DNA: TGTGCCAGCAGCTTGGCCAATTTTGCAGGTCCTGGAAACACCATATATTTT; CDR3 protein: CASSLANFAGPGNTIYF
V gene: TRBV30; D gene: TRBD1; J gene: TRBJ2-7; clone size: NA; CDR3 DNA: TGTGCCTGGAGTGCCGGGACAGGGAACTCCTACGAGCAGTACTTC; CDR3 protein: CAWSAGTGNSYEQYF
V gene: TRBV5-4; D gene: NA; J gene: TRBJ1-2; clone size: NA; CDR3 DNA: TGTGCCAGCAGCCAAAAGACAGGCTCCAGGGACTATGGCTACACCTTC; CDR3 protein: CASSQKTGSRDYGYTF
V gene: TRBV7-2; D gene: NA; J gene: TRBJ1-6; clone size: few; CDR3 DNA: TGTGCCAGCAGCTTACAGAATTCACCCCTCCACTTT; CDR3 protein: CASSLQNSPLHF
V gene: TRBV15; D gene: NA; J gene: TRBJ2-2; clone size: few; CDR3 DNA: TGTGCCACCAGCAAGGGGTTCACAGGCGTCACCGGGGAGCTGTTTTTT; CDR3 protein: CATSKGFTGVTGELFF
V gene: TRBV27; D gene: NA; J gene: TRBJ2-7; clone size: NA; CDR3 DNA: TGTGCCAGCAGTTTAAGGGGGGATCTCTTCTACGAGCAGTACTTC; CDR3 protein: CASSLRGDLFYEQYF
V gene: TRBV6-1; D gene: NA; J gene: TRBJ2-3; clone size: NA; CDR3 DNA: TGTGCCAGCAGTGAAGTGAAGGGGCCCACAGATACGCAGTATTTT; CDR3 protein: CASSEVKGPTDTQYF